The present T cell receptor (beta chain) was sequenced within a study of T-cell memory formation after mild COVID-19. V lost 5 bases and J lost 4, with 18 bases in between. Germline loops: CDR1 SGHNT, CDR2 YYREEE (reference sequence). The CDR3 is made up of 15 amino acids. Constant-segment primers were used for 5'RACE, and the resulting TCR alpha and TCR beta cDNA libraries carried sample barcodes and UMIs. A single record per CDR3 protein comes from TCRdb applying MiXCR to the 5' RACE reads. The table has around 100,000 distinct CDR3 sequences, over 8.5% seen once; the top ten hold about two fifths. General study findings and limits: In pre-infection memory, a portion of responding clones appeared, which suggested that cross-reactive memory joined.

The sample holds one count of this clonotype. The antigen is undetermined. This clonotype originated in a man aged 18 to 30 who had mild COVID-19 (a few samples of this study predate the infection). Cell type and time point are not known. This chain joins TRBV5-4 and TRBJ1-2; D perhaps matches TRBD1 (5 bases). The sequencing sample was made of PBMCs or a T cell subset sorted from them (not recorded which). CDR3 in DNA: TGTGCCAGCAGTTGGGAGGGACTGGGAATCTATGGCTACACCTTC. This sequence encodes CASSWEGLGIYGYTF.